These 20 T cell receptor beta chains were sequenced from one sample in a study of T cells in Graves' hyperthyroidism and ophthalmopathy (dated by TCRdb to the late 2010s). Libraries came from multiplex PCR. The instrument was an Illumina HiSeq 2000. Amplification of TCR beta CDR3 regions was carried out from RNA transcripts. A first-round RT-PCR of the TCR CDR3 used the HTBI primer set with the Qiagen OneStep RT-PCR kit. The public reads were reprocessed in TCRdb via fastp at Q25 and MiXCR, keeping in-frame beta chains. Each entry is one CDR3 protein sequence, shown with its most common DNA and genes. In this sample the table shows about 500,000 distinct CDR3 sequences, 15% to 20% of which occur a single time. 25% to 30% of the sample is held by the ten biggest clonotypes. Sequenced: blood. Receptor source: a woman aged 25-40 years with Graves' ophthalmopathy.

The chain employs TRBV20-1 and TRBJ1-2; D remains ambiguous. Trimming removed 0 bases from V and 0 bases from J, with 2 bases in between. Germline V gene lookup returns CDR1 DFQATT and CDR2 SNEGSKA (reference sequence). CDR3 size: 12 residues. The CDR3 here is CSARDPNYGYTF. Here the CDR3 DNA reads TGCAGTGCTAGAGATCCTAACTATGGCTACACCTTC.

This clonotype has more than one count but fewer than ten. This rearrangement joins TRBV5-5 to TRBJ2-1; 7 bases agree with TRBD2. V trimming: 4 bases; J trimming: 4 bases; junction bases outside the gene matches: 17. Germline CDR1 is SGHKS and CDR2 is YYEKEE (reference sequence). The CDR3 extends over 18 amino acids. The CDR3 spells CASSLLVSLAETYNEQFF. Written as DNA, the CDR3 is TGTGCCAGCAGCCTTCTCGTATCCCTAGCGGAAACTTACAATGAGCAGTTCTTC.

There are many counts of this clonotype. V gene TRBV5-5 combines with J gene TRBJ1-1; a weak D match, TRBD1 (5 bases). The CDR3 is made up of 14 amino acids. Germline CDR1 and CDR2: SGHKS and YYEKEE (reference sequence). The V end was cut by 2 bases, the J end by 5 bases, with 13 bases between. The CDR3 coding sequence is TGTGCCAGCAGCTTTCCCGGGGGGTTAACTGAAGCTTTCTTT. This translates into CASSFPGGLTEAFF.

The sample holds many counts of this clonotype. This chain uses TRBV20-1 with TRBJ2-7; D is undetermined. The V gene lost 0 bases and the J gene lost 0 bases, with 12 bases spanning the gap. The CDR3 is 15 residues long. Germline CDR1 is DFQATT and CDR2 is SNEGSKA (reference sequence). The CDR3: CSARDTAVNSYEQYF. The CDR3 region has the DNA TGCAGTGCTAGAGATACGGCAGTTAACTCCTACGAGCAGTACTTC.

This clonotype has a single count. The CDR3 is CSVPGQKDEQFF. The CDR3 bases are TGCAGCGTGCCGGGACAGAAGGATGAGCAGTTCTTC. V and J are TRBV29-1 and TRBJ2-1, with 7 bases identical to TRBD1. The CDR3 is made up of 12 amino acids. Germline lookup yields CDR1 SQVTM and CDR2 ANQGSEA. Trimming took 6 bases from V and 8 from J; bases not matched to a gene: 7.

This clonotype was observed a few times. V and J are TRBV6-1 and TRBJ2-2; no reliable D call. The CDR3 covers 11 residues. Trimming stripped 7 bases from V and 5 bases from J, with 5 bases between. The germline V gene encodes CDR1 MNHNS and CDR2 SASEGT. CDR3 sequence reads: CASKRTGELFF. CDR3 DNA sequence: TGTGCCAGCAAAAGGACCGGGGAGCTGTTTTTT.

Many counts were recorded for this clonotype. This chain uses TRBV3-1 with TRBJ1-4; D unresolved. CDR1 is LGHDT, CDR2 YNNKEL, per germline (reference sequence). The V gene lost 4 bases and the J gene lost 3 bases, with 6 bases spanning the gap. The CDR3 is 13 amino acids. CDR3 sequence reads: CASSPGPNEKLFF. CDR3 nucleotide sequence: TGTGCCAGCAGCCCTGGACCTAATGAAAAACTGTTTTTT.

This clonotype showed up many times. V usage is TRBV29-1 and J usage is TRBJ1-5; 8 bases are shared with TRBD1. Germline assignment: CDR1 SQVTM and CDR2 ANQGSEA. CDR3 length: 14 residues. Trimming cost V 3 bases and J 7 bases; bases outside gene matches: 8. The CDR3 sequence: CSVESGTGEQPQHF. The CDR3 DNA is TGCAGCGTTGAGAGTGGGACAGGAGAACAGCCCCAGCATTTT.

This clonotype was observed a few times. V is TRBV29-1 and J is TRBJ2-2, with TRBD2 identical over 7 bases. After removal of 1 base from V and 6 bases from J, the junction contained 17 bases not matched to a gene. Germline V gives CDR1 SQVTM, CDR2 ANQGSEA. The CDR3 has 18 residues. CDR3 nucleotide sequence: TGCAGCGTTGAAGCCCCCGGACTAGAGGTCTATAGGGCCGGGGAGCTGTTTTTT. It encodes CSVEAPGLEVYRAGELFF.

About this clonotype itself: One base away lies a much larger clone, so this may be a sequencing read error. The V call is TRBV7-8, the J call TRBJ2-3; D unresolved. In germline, CDR1 is SGHVS, CDR2 FQNEAQ. The CDR3 length is 16 residues. With 5 bases removed from V and 0 bases from J, the gap between germline ends came to 15 bases. The DNA of the CDR3 is TGTGCCAGCAGCAATTCGCACAGAGCTAGCACAGATACGCAGTATTTT. This translates into CASSNSHRASTDTQYF.

The J gene is TRBJ1-5, the V gene TRBV28; TRBD1 aligns across 7 bases. CDR1 MDHEN and CDR2 SYDVKM come from the germline V gene. Trimming at V came to 5 bases and at J to 0 bases, leaving 10 bases not matched to a gene. The CDR3 contains 17 residues. In DNA form, the CDR3 reads TGTGCCAGCAGTGCGCAGGGGGGTGGCTATAGCAATCAGCCCCAGCATTTT. Translating it yields CASSAQGGGYSNQPQHF.

To note about this clonotype: A read error may explain this, as a much larger clone is one base away. The rearrangement joins TRBV5-1 to TRBJ2-2; D gene unclear. Germline V gives CDR1 SGHRS, CDR2 YFSETQ. This CDR3 spans 14 amino acids. CDR3 residues: CGSSLPGANGELFF. For the CDR3, the DNA is TGCGGCAGCAGCTTACCGGGCGCGAACGGGGAGCTGTTTTTT.

This clonotype occurred many times. The rearrangement joins TRBV11-3 to TRBJ2-5, with 8 bases matching TRBD1. The germline CDR1 and CDR2 sequences are SGHNT and YENEEA. Trimming removed 5 bases from V and 0 bases from J; junction bases left unmatched: 17. CDR3 size: 19 residues. CDR3 loop: CASSPGTGERNWYQETQYF. The DNA for the CDR3 is TGTGCCAGCAGCCCGGGGACAGGCGAACGTAATTGGTACCAAGAGACCCAGTACTTC.

This clonotype was recorded many times. CDR3 DNA sequence: TGTGCCAGCAGTGAACGCGGGGACCGCTCCTACGAGCAGTACTTC. Residues: CASSERGDRSYEQYF. The gene calls are TRBV6-1 and TRBJ2-7; weak D call: TRBD2 (6 bases). This CDR3 is built from 15 residues. Trimming left V 2 bases short and J 0 bases short, with 11 bases between. From germline, CDR1 is MNHNS and CDR2 SASEGT.

This clonotype was counted many times. The chain couples TRBV3-1 to TRBJ1-5, with unresolved D. Trimming removed 0 bases at V and 3 bases at J, with 12 bases between. Germline CDR1 and CDR2: LGHDT and YNNKEL (reference sequence). This CDR3 spans 16 amino acids. CDR3 nucleotides: TGTGCCAGCAGCCAAGAACTGGTACCCCACAATCAGCCCCAGCATTTT. Translated: CASSQELVPHNQPQHF.

This clonotype has more than one count but fewer than ten. The gene calls are TRBV29-1 and TRBJ2-7; D is unclear. CDR3 length: 13 residues. Per germline, CDR1 SQVTM and CDR2 ANQGSEA. V lost 3 bases and J lost 3, with 12 bases in between. The CDR3, as DNA: TGCAGCGTTGAGGTTAACAGAGACTACGAGCAGTACTTC. Translating gives CSVEVNRDYEQYF.

This clonotype was recorded many times. The CDR3 region has the DNA TGCAGTGGGGGGACTAGCGGGAGGCCCCGCACAGATACGCAGTATTTT. This codes for CSGGTSGRPRTDTQYF. The V call is TRBV20-1, the J call TRBJ2-3; the match to TRBD2 covers 15 bases. Germline CDR1 reads DFQATT; CDR2 reads SNEGSKA (reference sequence). V was clipped by 7 bases and J by 1 base; unmatched bases: 6. The CDR3 loop spans 16 amino acids.

This chain links TRBV9 with TRBJ2-5, with D unclear. Germline-derived CDR1 and CDR2 are SGDLS and YYNGEE. Trimming stripped 0 bases from V and 0 bases from J, with 15 bases between. The CDR3 loop spans 17 amino acids. Written as DNA, the CDR3 is TGTGCCAGCAGCGTAGGGGCGGACGAGCCAAACCAAGAGACCCAGTACTTC. Translating gives CASSVGADEPNQETQYF.

This clonotype was observed many times. The chain employs TRBV28 and TRBJ2-1; 9 bases align to TRBD2. Trimming took 6 bases from V and 7 from J; bases not matched to a gene: 13. The CDR3 length is 16 residues. Germline CDR1 reads MDHEN; CDR2 reads SYDVKM. The DNA for the CDR3 is TGTGCCAGCAGCCCCCGTGGGGCTAGCGGGACGAATGAGCAGTTCTTC. This translates into CASSPRGASGTNEQFF. Looking up the rest from reference TRBV28 and TRBJ2-1 gives the full variable domain: DVKVTQSSRYLVKRTGEKVFLECVQDMDHENMFWYRQDPGLGLRLIYFSYDVKMKEKGDIPEGYSVSREKKERFSLILESASTNQTSMYLCASSPRGASGTNEQFFGPGTRLTVL.

This clonotype was found many times. The V gene is TRBV3-1, the J gene TRBJ1-2; no firm D call. The CDR3 is 14 amino acids. Germline-derived CDR1 and CDR2 are LGHDT and YNNKEL (reference sequence). Between the trimmed V and J ends, which lost 0 bases and 3 bases, there was a span of 8 bases. The CDR3 DNA follows: TGTGCCAGCAGCCAAGAGCCTGGAGACTATGGCTACACCTTC. This translates into CASSQEPGDYGYTF. Full variable domain (rest looked up from reference TRBV3-1 and TRBJ1-2): DTAVSQTPKYLVTQMGNDKSIKCEQNLGHDTMYWYKQDSKKFLKIMFSYNNKELIINETVPNRFSPKSPDKAHLNLHINSLELGDSAVYFCASSQEPGDYGYTFGSGTRLTVV.